This TCR beta chain was observed in a study of blood T cell repertoires in COVID-19. At the level of the study: Whether acute or convalescent, the COVID-19 samples came from the United States, Italy and Spain. The analysed material was cDNA or gDNA that came from T cells, B-cell-depleted T cells, or PBMCs.

The repertoire was sequenced with immunoSEQ multiplex PCR; TCRdb's copy has only in-frame clones and lacks some. This table holds tens of thousands of clones, approximately 90% found once. The germline CDR1 and CDR2 sequences are MNHEY and SMNVEV (reference sequence). The CDR3 length is 14 residues. Losses at the gene ends were 1 base for V and 5 bases for J; bases not matched to a gene: 5. The receptor was derived from a man between 65 and 79 years old with active or convalescent COVID-19. This chain uses TRBV27 with TRBJ2-7; 7 nucleotides line up with TRBD1. Sequencing input: peripheral blood. In DNA, the CDR3 is TGTGCCAGCAGTTTATTCACAGGGGTGGACGAGCAGTACTTC. Protein product: CASSLFTGVDEQYF.